These 24 T cell receptor beta chains share one sample of origin, sequenced in a study of T cell responses to AZD1222 COVID-19 vaccine. TCRdb keeps only in-frame clones here, not all; method: immunoSEQ multiplex PCR. This sample carries around 100,000 clones, over 80% of them seen once, and the ten largest clones take approximately 22%. The sample here was peripheral blood, taken on day 0 of AZD1222 vaccination. The source is an adult in good health.

Only a few counts were recorded for this clone. The chain uses TRBV3-1 (or the pseudogene TRBV3-2) and TRBJ2-1, with D possibly matching TRBD1 (6 bases). The CDR3 has 16 residues. Looked up from germline, CDR1 is LGHDT and CDR2 is YNNKEL (reference sequence). V dropped 2 bases and J dropped 3 bases, with 14 bases sitting between them. DNA of the CDR3: TGTGCCAGCAGCCAAAATACAGGGCTAAACTACAATGAGCAGTTCTTC. Translating it yields CASSQNTGLNYNEQFF.

This clone occurred many times. The chain recombines TRBV29-1 with TRBJ2-5; D gene uncertain. CDR1 and CDR2 from the germline V gene are SQVTM and ANQGSEA. The CDR3 is 15 amino acids. V lost 1 base, J lost 0 bases, and 12 bases lay in between. The DNA for the CDR3 is TGCAGCGTTGAAGGGGCCGTTCGGGACCAAGAGACCCAGTACTTC. This encodes CSVEGAVRDQETQYF. Using reference TRBV29-1 and TRBJ2-5 for the parts outside the CDR3, the full variable domain is SAVISQKPSRDICQRGTSLTIQCQVDSQVTMMFWYRQQPGQSLTLIATANQGSEATYESGFVIDKFPISRPNLTFSTLTVSNMSPEDSSIYLCSVEGAVRDQETQYFGPGTRLLVL.

The rearrangement uses TRBV5-1 and TRBJ2-3; 7 bases line up with TRBD2. In germline, CDR1 is SGHRS, CDR2 YFSETQ. This CDR3 has 16 amino acids. The V gene end was trimmed by 4 bases and the J gene end by 0 bases; junction bases not matched to a gene: 8. The CDR3 loop reads CASSPLEGGSTDTQYF. The CDR3 DNA is TGCGCCAGCAGCCCTCTCGAGGGAGGGAGCACAGATACGCAGTATTTT.

The genes are TRBV7-8 and TRBJ2-1; weak D call: TRBD2 (6 bases). There are 13 residues in the CDR3. Germline V gene sequence: CDR1 SGHVS, CDR2 FQNEAQ. The V end was cut by 3 bases, the J end by 12 bases, with 15 bases between. DNA for the CDR3: TGTGCCAGCAGCTTTGATTCTAGCGTGGCGCAGTTCTTC. This sequence encodes CASSFDSSVAQFF.

The gene calls are TRBV7-9 and TRBJ2-1; no definite D call. Germline V gene data show CDR1 as SEHNR and CDR2 as FQNEAQ (reference sequence). The V end lost 2 bases, the J end lost 9 bases, and 8 bases lay between the germline ends. This CDR3 region has 12 residues. The CDR3 here is CASSLSGSEQFF. The CDR3 nucleotides read TGTGCCAGCAGCTTATCAGGATCTGAGCAGTTCTTC.

V is TRBV29-1 and J is TRBJ2-7, with 12 bases lining up with TRBD2. This CDR3 region has 14 residues. Per germline, CDR1 SQVTM and CDR2 ANQGSEA. With 1 base clipped from V and 2 bases from J, the junction kept 0 bases outside the gene matches. The CDR3 here is CSVEGLAGAYEQYF. The CDR3, as DNA: TGCAGCGTTGAAGGACTAGCGGGAGCCTACGAGCAGTACTTC.

The chain joins TRBV30 to TRBJ1-4; 7 bases map to TRBD1. Germline CDR1 GTSNPN, CDR2 SVGIG (reference sequence). Unmatched junction bases numbered 2, after V lost 3 bases and J lost 7 bases. This CDR3 comprises 12 residues. CDR3 residues: CAWSGTAEKLFF. DNA of the CDR3: TGTGCCTGGAGCGGGACAGCTGAAAAACTGTTTTTT. Filled out from reference TRBV30 and TRBJ1-4, the complete variable domain reads SQTIHQWPATLVQPVGSPLSLECTVEGTSNPNLYWYRQAAGRGLQLLFYSVGIGQISSEVPQNLSASRPQDRQFILSSKKLLLSDSGFYLCAWSGTAEKLFFGSGTQLSVL.

The DNA of the CDR3 is TGTGCCAGCAGCTTAAACACCTACAATGAGCAGTTCTTC. This encodes CASSLNTYNEQFF. This chain connects TRBV7-9 to TRBJ2-1; D remains ambiguous. V dropped 2 bases and J dropped 2 bases, with 4 bases sitting between them. CDR3 length equals 13 residues. Per germline, CDR1 SEHNR and CDR2 FQNEAQ (reference sequence).

The gene calls are TRBV5-4 and TRBJ1-5, with 7 bases identical to TRBD1. The CDR3 totals 14 residues. CDR1 and CDR2 (germline): SGHNT, YYREEE (reference sequence). V was pared by 4 bases and J by 5 bases, with 6 bases of the junction left unmatched. Here the CDR3 reads CASSLAGGDQPQHF. DNA of the CDR3: TGTGCCAGCAGCCTGGCAGGGGGAGATCAGCCCCAGCATTTT.

This clone occurred once. The chain is built from TRBV7-9 and TRBJ1-2, with a possible D match to TRBD1 (5 bases). Germline V CDR1 and CDR2: SEHNR, FQNEAQ (reference sequence). Trimming took off 5 bases at V and 8 bases at J, with 15 bases between the two ends. The CDR3 spans 13 residues. CDR3 in amino acids: CASSPGPGLGYTF. The CDR3 DNA reads TGTGCCAGCAGCCCGGGGCCTGGCCTGGGCTACACCTTC.

This clone was picked up one time. The CDR3 protein is CASSLGVLTQYF. In DNA form, the CDR3 reads TGTGCCAGCAGCTTAGGAGTCCTTACGCAGTATTTT. V is TRBV11-1 and J is TRBJ2-3; D not resolved. V lost 1 base to trimming and J lost 8 bases, with 7 bases between them. The CDR3 is 12 amino acids. Germline CDR1 is SGHAT and CDR2 is FQDESV (reference sequence).

This clone was recorded only once. V and J are TRBV21-1 and TRBJ2-1. TRBV21-1 is a listed pseudogene. This CDR3 spans 18 amino acids. This CDR3 reads CASSKAVVGSFSYNEQFF. DNA of the CDR3: TGTGCCAGCAGCAAAGCTGTGGTAGGCAGCTTCTCCTACAATGAGCAGTTCTTC.

V is TRBV13 and J is TRBJ2-7; 8 nucleotides align to TRBD2. V shed 6 bases, J shed 2 bases, and the junction held 9 bases outside the gene matches. Germline CDR1 reads PRHDT; CDR2 reads FYEKMQ (reference sequence). CDR3 length: 15 amino acids. CDR3: CASRTGVAGPYEQYF. CDR3 coding DNA: TGTGCCAGCAGAACCGGGGTAGCGGGGCCCTACGAGCAGTACTTC.

V usage is TRBV2 and J usage is TRBJ1-5, with a possible D match to TRBD1 (6 bases). CDR3 length: 13 amino acids. CDR1 SNHLY and CDR2 FYNNEI come from the germline V gene. Trimming left V 7 bases short and J 6 bases short, with 13 bases between. In nucleotides, the CDR3 is TGTGCCAGCAAGGGGGAGGAGTCTCAGCCCCAGCATTTT. Its protein is CASKGEESQPQHF.

The chain employs TRBV27 and TRBJ2-7; TRBD1 might be the D (5 bases). TRBJ2-1 matches the DNA end more closely, so the J call is doubtful. This CDR3 is 14 amino acids long. Germline V gene lookup returns CDR1 MNHEY and CDR2 SMNVEV (reference sequence). The CDR3 reads CASSPTATYNEQFF. CDR3 nucleotides: TGTGCCAGCAGTCCGACAGCTACCTACAATGAGCAGTTCTTC.

The CDR3 protein is CASSPPGGLSTDTQYF. In DNA form, the CDR3 reads TGTGCCAGCTCACCACCGGGGGGGCTTAGCACAGATACGCAGTATTTT. This chain uses TRBV18 with TRBJ2-3; TRBD2 might be the D (7 bases). Germline values: CDR1 KGHSH, CDR2 LQKENI. Trimming removed 0 bases at V and 0 bases at J, with 10 bases between. This CDR3 is built from 16 residues.

The chain is built from TRBV12-5 and TRBJ1-1, with 7 bases identical to TRBD1. This CDR3 region has 16 residues. The germline gives CDR1 LGHNT, CDR2 FRNRAP. Trimming took 0 bases from V and 0 from J; bases not matched to a gene: 4. The CDR3 nucleotides are TGTGCTAGTGGTTTGGTTCAGGGGGGTGTGAACACTGAAGCTTTCTTT. It is translated as CASGLVQGGVNTEAFF.

The chain combines TRBV28 with TRBJ1-5; D is perhaps TRBD1 (5 bases). The V and J ends lost 4 bases and 7 bases respectively, with 8 bases between them. The CDR3 runs 12 residues. Germline loops: CDR1 MDHEN, CDR2 SYDVKM. The CDR3 reads CASSSGRQPQHF. Here the CDR3 DNA reads TGTGCCAGCAGTTCGGGGCGGCAGCCCCAGCATTTT. Filled out from reference TRBV28 and TRBJ1-5, the complete variable domain reads DVKVTQSSRYLVKRTGEKVFLECVQDMDHENMFWYRQDPGLGLRLIYFSYDVKMKEKGDIPEGYSVSREKKERFSLILESASTNQTSMYLCASSSGRQPQHFGDGTRLSIL.

V and J are TRBV28 and TRBJ1-2, with 8 bases identical to TRBD1. This CDR3 comprises 15 residues. Germline CDR1 and CDR2: MDHEN and SYDVKM. The trim removed 6 bases at V and 8 bases at J, leaving 14 bases unmatched. The CDR3 region has the DNA TGTGCCAGCAGACACCCGGACAGGGCCCCCTGGGGCTACACCTTC. This codes for CASRHPDRAPWGYTF.

CDR3 coding DNA: TGCGCCAGCAGCTTGGGTGCCGCGGGGAATTCACCCCTCCACTTT. It is translated as CASSLGAAGNSPLHF. The chain is built from TRBV5-1 and TRBJ1-6; D is unresolved. Germline V lookup: CDR1 SGHRS, CDR2 YFSETQ. V lost 0 bases to trimming and J lost 7 bases, with 11 bases between them. This CDR3 is built from 15 residues.

This clone was seen a single time. V usage is TRBV7-6 and J usage is TRBJ1-2; the D gene is possibly TRBD1 (5 bases). Germline V gene sequence: CDR1 SGHVS, CDR2 FNYEAQ. The CDR3 extends over 12 amino acids. V dropped 5 bases and J dropped 4 bases, with 8 bases sitting between them. The CDR3 is CASSPGAYGYTF. CDR3 in DNA: TGTGCCAGCAGCCCCGGGGCCTATGGCTACACCTTC.

This clone was picked up one time. CDR3 amino acids: CASSLTYATNEKLFF. The CDR3 DNA reads as TGTGCCAGCAGCTTGACCTATGCAACTAATGAAAAACTGTTTTTT. The chain links TRBV7-2 to TRBJ1-4, with no clear D. Trimming took off 3 bases at V and 0 bases at J, with 8 bases between the two ends. The CDR3 sequence is 15 residues long. CDR1 is SGHTA and CDR2 is FQGNSA in the germline V gene. Full variable domain (rest looked up from reference TRBV7-2 and TRBJ1-4): GAGVSQSPSNKVTEKGKDVELRCDPISGHTALYWYRQSLGQGLEFLIYFQGNSAPDKSGLPSDRFSAERTGGSVSTLTIQRTQQEDSAVYLCASSLTYATNEKLFFGSGTQLSVL.

The chain couples TRBV2 to TRBJ1-4, with D maybe TRBD1 (6 bases). The germline V gene has CDR1 SNHLY and CDR2 FYNNEI. The V and J ends lost 4 bases and 8 bases respectively, with 14 bases between them. CDR3 length: 14 residues. The CDR3 sequence: CASSVHRVGEKLFF. The CDR3 bases are TGTGCCAGCAGTGTACACAGGGTGGGCGAAAAACTGTTTTTT.

This sequence joins TRBV19 and TRBJ1-5; the D is unclear. Trimming cost V 3 bases and J 0 bases, with 9 bases left between them. The CDR3 runs to 15 residues. Germline values: CDR1 LNHDA, CDR2 SQIVND (reference sequence). The CDR3 sequence is CASSMVWASNQPQHF. CDR3 DNA sequence: TGTGCCAGTAGTATGGTCTGGGCTAGCAATCAGCCCCAGCATTTT.